The 32 T cell receptor beta chains in this list originate from one sample, sequenced in a study of blood T cell repertoires in COVID-19. Sequenced by immunoSEQ multiplex PCR; TCRdb stores in-frame clones only, minus some. The sample comprises around 190,000 clones, about 88% of which are singletons, and around 4.9% rests with the top ten. The sequenced sample consisted of peripheral blood. All receptors derive from a woman at least 80 years old with acute or convalescent COVID-19.

The chain couples TRBV5-4 to TRBJ2-3, with D hard to call. The CDR3 is 14 amino acids. Trimming stripped 3 bases from V and 4 bases from J, with 12 bases between. CDR1 and CDR2 (germline): SGHNT, YYREEE (reference sequence). CDR3 in amino acids: CASSSKTAADTQYF. The DNA of the CDR3 is TGTGCCAGCAGCTCGAAAACAGCCGCAGATACGCAGTATTTT.

V is TRBV10-3 and J is TRBJ2-7; TRBD2 might be the D (6 bases). Germline CDR1 ENHRY, CDR2 SYGVKD. Trimming removed 7 bases from V and 7 bases from J, with 14 bases in between. CDR3 length equals 12 residues. CDR3 DNA: TGTGCCATCATCTCCGGGAGTGGGGAGCAGTACTTC. This codes for CAIISGSGEQYF.

V gene TRBV18 combines with J gene TRBJ1-4; D may be TRBD1 (5 bases). The CDR3 loop spans 15 amino acids. Germline assignment: CDR1 KGHSH and CDR2 LQKENI. Trimming took 4 bases from V and 7 from J, leaving 16 bases between them. The CDR3 DNA follows: TGTGCCAGCTCACTCTTTTCGGGGGAGGCTGAAAAACTGTTTTTT. Its protein is CASSLFSGEAEKLFF.

The chain has TRBV10-3 and TRBJ2-1; 7 nucleotides agree with TRBD2. Germline CDR1 reads ENHRY; CDR2 reads SYGVKD. V gave up 2 bases and J gave up 4 bases; unmatched junction bases: 5. The CDR3 has 15 residues. The chain's CDR3 is CAISESGGRYNEQFF. Written as DNA, the CDR3 is TGTGCCATCAGTGAGAGTGGCGGGAGATACAATGAGCAGTTCTTC.

The genes are TRBV7-2 and TRBJ2-6; perhaps TRBD1 as D (5 bases). The V end lost 2 bases, the J end lost 3 bases, and 14 bases lay between the germline ends. CDR1 and CDR2 (germline): SGHTA, FQGNSA. The CDR3 length is 17 residues. The CDR3 is CASSLWQGKGGANVLTF. The CDR3 DNA reads as TGTGCCAGCAGCTTATGGCAGGGAAAAGGTGGGGCCAACGTCCTGACTTTC. The variable domain in full, completed from reference TRBV7-2 and TRBJ2-6, reads GAGVSQSPSNKVTEKGKDVELRCDPISGHTALYWYRQSLGQGLEFLIYFQGNSAPDKSGLPSDRFSAERTGGSVSTLTIQRTQQEDSAVYLCASSLWQGKGGANVLTFGAGSRLTVL.

The CDR3 bases are TGTGCCAGTAGTCACCCTCGGGGGGGCGAGGCGTTCTACGAGCAGTACTTC. Translation gives CASSHPRGGEAFYEQYF. The chain couples TRBV19 to TRBJ2-7, with 8 bases identical to TRBD2. The length of the CDR3 is 17 residues. Per the germline V gene, CDR1 is LNHDA and CDR2 is SQIVND (reference sequence). The ends lost 5 bases at V and 3 bases at J; junction bases unmatched: 15.

CDR3 sequence: CASSVEPAADTQYF. CDR3 sequence (DNA): TGTGCCAGCAGCGTAGAACCGGCGGCAGATACGCAGTATTTT. The chain employs TRBV9 and TRBJ2-3; D not resolved. This CDR3 contains 14 residues. With 0 bases removed from V and 4 bases from J, the gap between germline ends came to 9 bases. Germline V gene data show CDR1 as SGDLS and CDR2 as YYNGEE. The variable domain in full, completed from reference TRBV9 and TRBJ2-3, reads DSGVTQTPKHLITATGQRVTLRCSPRSGDLSVYWYQQSLDQGLQFLIQYYNGEERAKGNILERFSAQQFPDLHSELNLSSLELGDSALYFCASSVEPAADTQYFGPGTRLTVL.

The J gene is TRBJ1-2, the V gene TRBV10-3, with 7 bases aligning to TRBD1. V shed 10 bases and J 6 bases; nucleotides not matched to a gene: 8. Germline CDR1 reads ENHRY; CDR2 reads SYGVKD. The CDR3 is 12 residues long. The CDR3: CATQDREDGYTF. Here the CDR3 DNA reads TGTGCCACCCAAGACAGGGAGGATGGCTACACCTTC.

This sequence joins TRBV6-5 and TRBJ1-2; TRBD1 is a possible D gene (6 bases). Trimming removed 6 bases at V and 2 bases at J, with 10 bases between. The V gene's germline CDR1 is MNHEY and CDR2 SVGAGI. CDR3 length: 13 residues. CDR3 sequence: CASRATGNYGYTF. In DNA form, the CDR3 reads TGTGCCAGCAGGGCCACAGGGAACTATGGCTACACCTTC.

In DNA form, the CDR3 reads TGTGCCAGCAGCGATGACAATTTGGCCGGGGAGCTGTTTTTT. Translation: CASSDDNLAGELFF. V and J are TRBV9 and TRBJ2-2, with D uncertain. This CDR3 has 14 amino acids. The V and J ends lost 3 bases and 6 bases respectively, with 12 bases between them. The germline V gene encodes CDR1 SGDLS and CDR2 YYNGEE.

This rearrangement joins TRBV5-5 to TRBJ1-1; D not certain. The ends were cut back, 3 bases at V and 4 bases at J, with 10 bases in the middle. Germline CDR1 is SGHKS and CDR2 is YYEKEE (reference sequence). There are 13 residues in the CDR3. The CDR3 spells CASSWGEITEAFF. The CDR3 nucleotides are TGTGCCAGCAGCTGGGGAGAAATCACTGAAGCTTTCTTT. Based on the CDR3 plus reference TRBV5-5 and TRBJ1-1, the full variable domain is DAGVTQSPTHLIKTRGQQVTLRCSPISGHKSVSWYQQVLGQGPQFIFQYYEKEERGRGNFPDRFSARQFPNYSSELNVNALLLGDSALYLCASSWGEITEAFFGQGTRLTVV.

The gene calls are TRBV7-2 and TRBJ1-2, with D tentatively TRBD1 (5 bases). The CDR3 is made up of 14 amino acids. V dropped 4 bases and J dropped 0 bases, with 9 bases sitting between them. Germline lookup yields CDR1 SGHTA and CDR2 FQGNSA. The CDR3 DNA sequence: TGTGCCAGCAGCTACCAGGGATCTAACTATGGCTACACCTTC. It yields the protein CASSYQGSNYGYTF. Using reference TRBV7-2 and TRBJ1-2 for the parts outside the CDR3, the full variable domain is GAGVSQSPSNKVTEKGKDVELRCDPISGHTALYWYRQSLGQGLEFLIYFQGNSAPDKSGLPSDRFSAERTGGSVSTLTIQRTQQEDSAVYLCASSYQGSNYGYTFGSGTRLTVV.

This chain connects TRBV6-1 to TRBJ2-4; 7 nucleotides line up with TRBD1. The CDR3 consists of 14 residues. V lost 7 bases, J lost 4 bases, and 7 bases stayed unmatched. Germline-derived CDR1 and CDR2 are MNHNS and SASEGT. The CDR3 DNA follows: TGTGCCAGCACTGACCGGGACAGAAAAAACATTCAGTACTTC. This codes for CASTDRDRKNIQYF.

V usage is TRBV9 and J usage is TRBJ2-3; TRBD1 aligns across 7 bases. The CDR3 is 18 residues long. The V and J ends lost 1 base and 5 bases, in that order; junction bases with no gene match: 16. Germline CDR1 reads SGDLS; CDR2 reads YYNGEE. DNA for the CDR3: TGTGCCAGCAGCGTAAGCCCCAGGGGGAAGGGTGGGGAAGATACGCAGTATTTT. This sequence encodes CASSVSPRGKGGEDTQYF.

J is TRBJ2-3 and V is TRBV4-3, with 9 bases that match TRBD1. J lost 6 bases, V lost 4 bases, and 5 bases had no gene match. CDR1 and CDR2 (germline): LGHNA, YSLEER. This CDR3 region has 14 residues. The DNA for the CDR3 is TGCGCCAGCAGCCGGGGGGACAGGGAGGATACGCAGTATTTT. Encoded protein: CASSRGDREDTQYF.

V usage is TRBV10-3 and J usage is TRBJ2-7; D may be TRBD1 (6 bases). The CDR3 loop spans 13 amino acids. The ends were cut back, 3 bases at V and 3 bases at J, with 9 bases in the middle. Per the germline V gene, CDR1 is ENHRY and CDR2 is SYGVKD. Written as DNA, the CDR3 is TGTGCCATCAGTGAACAGGGCAACTACGAGCAGTACTTC. This encodes CAISEQGNYEQYF.

This chain connects TRBV11-3 to TRBJ1-1; D possibly corresponds to TRBD1 (5 bases). The CDR3 covers 14 residues. Between the trimmed V and J ends, which lost 3 bases and 3 bases, there was a span of 11 bases. The V gene's germline CDR1 is SGHNT and CDR2 YENEEA. The CDR3, as DNA: TGTGCCAGCAGCTTGACGGCAGGGTACACTGAAGCTTTCTTT. This encodes CASSLTAGYTEAFF.

The chain has TRBV5-1 and TRBJ2-1, with a possible D match to TRBD1 (6 bases). Trimming cost V 0 bases and J 6 bases, with 13 bases left between them. Germline CDR1 reads SGHRS; CDR2 reads YFSETQ. The CDR3 loop spans 15 amino acids. The CDR3 loop is CASSLAVGTINEQFF. CDR3 sequence (DNA): TGCGCCAGCAGCTTGGCGGTTGGGACAATCAATGAGCAGTTCTTC.

The J gene is TRBJ1-1, the V gene TRBV27; TRBD1 agrees at 9 bases. There are 17 residues in the CDR3. J was trimmed by 5 bases and V by 6 bases; bases with no gene match: 16. Germline CDR1 is MNHEY and CDR2 is SMNVEV (reference sequence). The CDR3 spells CASSKSTGGRFRTEAFF. The CDR3 nucleotides read TGTGCCAGCAGCAAATCTACAGGGGGCCGCTTTAGGACTGAAGCTTTCTTT.

V usage is TRBV7-8 and J usage is TRBJ1-1, with D unclear. CDR1 and CDR2 (germline): SGHVS, FQNEAQ. The CDR3 covers 14 residues. Trimming stripped 6 bases from V and 2 bases from J, with 13 bases between. The CDR3 region is CASRYDTTNTEAFF. CDR3 DNA: TGTGCCAGCAGGTACGACACGACCAACACTGAAGCTTTCTTT.

V and J are TRBV28 and TRBJ2-7; possible D gene TRBD1, 6 bases. Germline CDR1 reads MDHEN; CDR2 reads SYDVKM. Between the trimmed V and J ends, which lost 5 bases and 1 base, there was a span of 9 bases. The CDR3 length is 13 residues. The chain's CDR3 is CASSPGQSYEQYF. CDR3 in DNA: TGTGCCAGCAGTCCCGGACAGTCCTACGAGCAGTACTTC.

The rearrangement uses TRBV5-1 and TRBJ2-1, with 12 bases matching TRBD1. The CDR3 has 17 residues. The germline gives CDR1 SGHRS, CDR2 YFSETQ. With V trimmed by 5 bases and J by 15 bases, 21 bases remained unmatched. CDR3 amino acids: CASSIFPGTGGDIRRFF. CDR3 in DNA: TGCGCCAGCAGTATCTTCCCCGGGACAGGGGGCGACATTCGACGGTTCTTC.

This clone was counted once. The rearrangement joins TRBV7-2 to TRBJ2-2, with a tentative D call TRBD2 (6 bases). Between the trimmed V and J ends, which lost 8 bases and 7 bases, there was a span of 14 bases. CDR1 SGHTA and CDR2 FQGNSA come from the germline V gene. The CDR3 is 13 amino acids. The CDR3 region has the DNA TGTGCCAGCTCGGTGAGGGGAGGCGGGGAGCTGTTTTTT. This gives the protein CASSVRGGGELFF.

This clone appeared a single time. The chain carries TRBV24-1 and TRBJ2-1; TRBD2 agrees at 14 bases. CDR1 is KGHDR and CDR2 is SFDVKD in the germline V gene. This CDR3 is built from 19 residues. After removal of 4 bases from V and 4 bases from J, the junction contained 11 bases not matched to a gene. The CDR3: CATSDSGTSGRGVYNEQFF. CDR3 in DNA: TGTGCCACCAGTGACTCCGGGACTAGCGGGAGAGGGGTTTACAATGAGCAGTTCTTC.

The genes are TRBV11-2 and TRBJ2-7; 8 nucleotides line up with TRBD1. Germline CDR1 and CDR2: SGHAT and FQNNGV. With V trimmed by 1 base and J by 5 bases, 4 bases remained unmatched. The CDR3 totals 14 residues. The CDR3 spells CASSLVRGHNEQYF. CDR3 coding DNA: TGTGCCAGCAGCTTAGTCAGGGGGCACAACGAGCAGTACTTC.

The V and J genes are TRBV6-2 or TRBV6-3 and TRBJ2-1, with D tentatively TRBD1 (5 bases). Germline values: CDR1 MNHEY, CDR2 SVGEGT. Trimming stripped 5 bases from V and 6 bases from J, with 17 bases between. The CDR3 totals 15 residues. The CDR3 is CASSDSLIVRNEQFF. The CDR3 DNA is TGTGCCAGCAGTGACAGCCTTATAGTTCGCAATGAGCAGTTCTTC.

The chain uses TRBV6-5 and TRBJ2-7, with D tentatively TRBD2 (5 bases). CDR1 is MNHEY, CDR2 SVGAGI, per germline. The ends were cut back, 6 bases at V and 3 bases at J, with 15 bases in the middle. The CDR3 covers 14 residues. CDR3 sequence reads: CASSLQVDYYEQYF. DNA of the CDR3: TGTGCCAGCAGCCTCCAGGTAGACTACTACGAGCAGTACTTC.

This clone was counted only a few times. This sequence joins TRBV2 and TRBJ1-5; D is perhaps TRBD1 (5 bases). The CDR3 is made up of 15 amino acids. In germline, CDR1 is SNHLY, CDR2 FYNNEI. Between the trimmed V and J ends, which lost 5 bases and 2 bases, there was a span of 13 bases. CDR3 DNA sequence: TGTGCCAGCAGTTCTGACACGGGGGGCAATCAGCCCCAGCATTTT. Amino acids: CASSSDTGGNQPQHF.

This chain connects TRBV9 to TRBJ2-7, with 9 bases fitting TRBD2. The CDR3 runs to 15 residues. V trimming: 1 base; J trimming: 3 bases; junction bases outside the gene matches: 5. From germline, CDR1 is SGDLS and CDR2 YYNGEE. CDR3: CASSVLSGSIYEQYF. The CDR3 region has the DNA TGTGCCAGCAGCGTACTTAGCGGGAGTATCTACGAGCAGTACTTC.

This clone was observed once. The gene calls are TRBV11-3 and TRBJ2-1; 8 bases agree with TRBD1. The CDR3 covers 11 residues. The V segment lost 6 bases and the J segment 16 bases; nucleotides outside the gene matches: 8. The germline V gene has CDR1 SGHNT and CDR2 YENEEA. CDR3 sequence (DNA): TGTGCCAGCAGGGCGGAGGGACAGGTATTCTTC. It yields the protein CASRAEGQVFF. The variable domain in full, with the rest retrieved from reference TRBV11-3 and TRBJ2-1, is EAGVVQSPRYKIIEKKQPVAFWCNPISGHNTLYWYLQNLGQGPELLIRYENEEAVDDSQLPKDRFSAERLKGVDSTLKIQPAELGDSAVYLCASRAEGQVFFGPGTRLTVL.

The V and J genes are TRBV4-3 and TRBJ2-1, with 14 nucleotides matching TRBD2. The CDR3 has 15 amino acids. Germline CDR1 LGHNA, CDR2 YSLEER. V shed 4 bases, J shed 7 bases, and the junction held 3 bases outside the gene matches. In nucleotides, the CDR3 is TGCGCCAGCAGCCCACGACTAGCGGGAGGGAATGAGCAGTTCTTC. Translating gives CASSPRLAGGNEQFF.

The J gene is TRBJ2-2, the V gene TRBV7-9, with 11 bases identical to TRBD1. The germline gives CDR1 SEHNR, CDR2 FQNEAQ (reference sequence). The CDR3 has 18 residues. Trimming at V came to 2 bases and at J to 5 bases, leaving 10 bases not matched to a gene. This CDR3 is CASSLLGTGGRGTGELFF. The DNA for the CDR3 is TGTGCCAGCAGCTTATTGGGGACAGGGGGAAGAGGGACCGGGGAGCTGTTTTTT.